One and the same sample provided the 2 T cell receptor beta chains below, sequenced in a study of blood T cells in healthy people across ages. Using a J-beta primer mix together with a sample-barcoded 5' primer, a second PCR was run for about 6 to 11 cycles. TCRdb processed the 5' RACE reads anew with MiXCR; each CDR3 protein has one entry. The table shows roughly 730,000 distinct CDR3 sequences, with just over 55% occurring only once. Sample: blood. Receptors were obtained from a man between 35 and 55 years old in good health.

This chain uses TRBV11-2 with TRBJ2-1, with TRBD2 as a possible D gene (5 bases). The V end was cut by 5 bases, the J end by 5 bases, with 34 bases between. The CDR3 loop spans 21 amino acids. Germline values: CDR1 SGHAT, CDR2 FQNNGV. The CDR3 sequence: CASSGTSLQSVTRWENNEQFF. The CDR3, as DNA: TGTGCCAGCAGCGGTACATCCCTCCAAAGTGTAACTAGGTGGGAAAACAATGAGCAGTTCTTC.

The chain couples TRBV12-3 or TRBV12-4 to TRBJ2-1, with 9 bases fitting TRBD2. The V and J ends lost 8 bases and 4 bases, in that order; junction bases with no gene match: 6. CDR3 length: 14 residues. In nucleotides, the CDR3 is TGTGCCAGCGCCCTGGCGGGGGGGTACAATGAGCAGTTCTTC. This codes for CASALAGGYNEQFF.